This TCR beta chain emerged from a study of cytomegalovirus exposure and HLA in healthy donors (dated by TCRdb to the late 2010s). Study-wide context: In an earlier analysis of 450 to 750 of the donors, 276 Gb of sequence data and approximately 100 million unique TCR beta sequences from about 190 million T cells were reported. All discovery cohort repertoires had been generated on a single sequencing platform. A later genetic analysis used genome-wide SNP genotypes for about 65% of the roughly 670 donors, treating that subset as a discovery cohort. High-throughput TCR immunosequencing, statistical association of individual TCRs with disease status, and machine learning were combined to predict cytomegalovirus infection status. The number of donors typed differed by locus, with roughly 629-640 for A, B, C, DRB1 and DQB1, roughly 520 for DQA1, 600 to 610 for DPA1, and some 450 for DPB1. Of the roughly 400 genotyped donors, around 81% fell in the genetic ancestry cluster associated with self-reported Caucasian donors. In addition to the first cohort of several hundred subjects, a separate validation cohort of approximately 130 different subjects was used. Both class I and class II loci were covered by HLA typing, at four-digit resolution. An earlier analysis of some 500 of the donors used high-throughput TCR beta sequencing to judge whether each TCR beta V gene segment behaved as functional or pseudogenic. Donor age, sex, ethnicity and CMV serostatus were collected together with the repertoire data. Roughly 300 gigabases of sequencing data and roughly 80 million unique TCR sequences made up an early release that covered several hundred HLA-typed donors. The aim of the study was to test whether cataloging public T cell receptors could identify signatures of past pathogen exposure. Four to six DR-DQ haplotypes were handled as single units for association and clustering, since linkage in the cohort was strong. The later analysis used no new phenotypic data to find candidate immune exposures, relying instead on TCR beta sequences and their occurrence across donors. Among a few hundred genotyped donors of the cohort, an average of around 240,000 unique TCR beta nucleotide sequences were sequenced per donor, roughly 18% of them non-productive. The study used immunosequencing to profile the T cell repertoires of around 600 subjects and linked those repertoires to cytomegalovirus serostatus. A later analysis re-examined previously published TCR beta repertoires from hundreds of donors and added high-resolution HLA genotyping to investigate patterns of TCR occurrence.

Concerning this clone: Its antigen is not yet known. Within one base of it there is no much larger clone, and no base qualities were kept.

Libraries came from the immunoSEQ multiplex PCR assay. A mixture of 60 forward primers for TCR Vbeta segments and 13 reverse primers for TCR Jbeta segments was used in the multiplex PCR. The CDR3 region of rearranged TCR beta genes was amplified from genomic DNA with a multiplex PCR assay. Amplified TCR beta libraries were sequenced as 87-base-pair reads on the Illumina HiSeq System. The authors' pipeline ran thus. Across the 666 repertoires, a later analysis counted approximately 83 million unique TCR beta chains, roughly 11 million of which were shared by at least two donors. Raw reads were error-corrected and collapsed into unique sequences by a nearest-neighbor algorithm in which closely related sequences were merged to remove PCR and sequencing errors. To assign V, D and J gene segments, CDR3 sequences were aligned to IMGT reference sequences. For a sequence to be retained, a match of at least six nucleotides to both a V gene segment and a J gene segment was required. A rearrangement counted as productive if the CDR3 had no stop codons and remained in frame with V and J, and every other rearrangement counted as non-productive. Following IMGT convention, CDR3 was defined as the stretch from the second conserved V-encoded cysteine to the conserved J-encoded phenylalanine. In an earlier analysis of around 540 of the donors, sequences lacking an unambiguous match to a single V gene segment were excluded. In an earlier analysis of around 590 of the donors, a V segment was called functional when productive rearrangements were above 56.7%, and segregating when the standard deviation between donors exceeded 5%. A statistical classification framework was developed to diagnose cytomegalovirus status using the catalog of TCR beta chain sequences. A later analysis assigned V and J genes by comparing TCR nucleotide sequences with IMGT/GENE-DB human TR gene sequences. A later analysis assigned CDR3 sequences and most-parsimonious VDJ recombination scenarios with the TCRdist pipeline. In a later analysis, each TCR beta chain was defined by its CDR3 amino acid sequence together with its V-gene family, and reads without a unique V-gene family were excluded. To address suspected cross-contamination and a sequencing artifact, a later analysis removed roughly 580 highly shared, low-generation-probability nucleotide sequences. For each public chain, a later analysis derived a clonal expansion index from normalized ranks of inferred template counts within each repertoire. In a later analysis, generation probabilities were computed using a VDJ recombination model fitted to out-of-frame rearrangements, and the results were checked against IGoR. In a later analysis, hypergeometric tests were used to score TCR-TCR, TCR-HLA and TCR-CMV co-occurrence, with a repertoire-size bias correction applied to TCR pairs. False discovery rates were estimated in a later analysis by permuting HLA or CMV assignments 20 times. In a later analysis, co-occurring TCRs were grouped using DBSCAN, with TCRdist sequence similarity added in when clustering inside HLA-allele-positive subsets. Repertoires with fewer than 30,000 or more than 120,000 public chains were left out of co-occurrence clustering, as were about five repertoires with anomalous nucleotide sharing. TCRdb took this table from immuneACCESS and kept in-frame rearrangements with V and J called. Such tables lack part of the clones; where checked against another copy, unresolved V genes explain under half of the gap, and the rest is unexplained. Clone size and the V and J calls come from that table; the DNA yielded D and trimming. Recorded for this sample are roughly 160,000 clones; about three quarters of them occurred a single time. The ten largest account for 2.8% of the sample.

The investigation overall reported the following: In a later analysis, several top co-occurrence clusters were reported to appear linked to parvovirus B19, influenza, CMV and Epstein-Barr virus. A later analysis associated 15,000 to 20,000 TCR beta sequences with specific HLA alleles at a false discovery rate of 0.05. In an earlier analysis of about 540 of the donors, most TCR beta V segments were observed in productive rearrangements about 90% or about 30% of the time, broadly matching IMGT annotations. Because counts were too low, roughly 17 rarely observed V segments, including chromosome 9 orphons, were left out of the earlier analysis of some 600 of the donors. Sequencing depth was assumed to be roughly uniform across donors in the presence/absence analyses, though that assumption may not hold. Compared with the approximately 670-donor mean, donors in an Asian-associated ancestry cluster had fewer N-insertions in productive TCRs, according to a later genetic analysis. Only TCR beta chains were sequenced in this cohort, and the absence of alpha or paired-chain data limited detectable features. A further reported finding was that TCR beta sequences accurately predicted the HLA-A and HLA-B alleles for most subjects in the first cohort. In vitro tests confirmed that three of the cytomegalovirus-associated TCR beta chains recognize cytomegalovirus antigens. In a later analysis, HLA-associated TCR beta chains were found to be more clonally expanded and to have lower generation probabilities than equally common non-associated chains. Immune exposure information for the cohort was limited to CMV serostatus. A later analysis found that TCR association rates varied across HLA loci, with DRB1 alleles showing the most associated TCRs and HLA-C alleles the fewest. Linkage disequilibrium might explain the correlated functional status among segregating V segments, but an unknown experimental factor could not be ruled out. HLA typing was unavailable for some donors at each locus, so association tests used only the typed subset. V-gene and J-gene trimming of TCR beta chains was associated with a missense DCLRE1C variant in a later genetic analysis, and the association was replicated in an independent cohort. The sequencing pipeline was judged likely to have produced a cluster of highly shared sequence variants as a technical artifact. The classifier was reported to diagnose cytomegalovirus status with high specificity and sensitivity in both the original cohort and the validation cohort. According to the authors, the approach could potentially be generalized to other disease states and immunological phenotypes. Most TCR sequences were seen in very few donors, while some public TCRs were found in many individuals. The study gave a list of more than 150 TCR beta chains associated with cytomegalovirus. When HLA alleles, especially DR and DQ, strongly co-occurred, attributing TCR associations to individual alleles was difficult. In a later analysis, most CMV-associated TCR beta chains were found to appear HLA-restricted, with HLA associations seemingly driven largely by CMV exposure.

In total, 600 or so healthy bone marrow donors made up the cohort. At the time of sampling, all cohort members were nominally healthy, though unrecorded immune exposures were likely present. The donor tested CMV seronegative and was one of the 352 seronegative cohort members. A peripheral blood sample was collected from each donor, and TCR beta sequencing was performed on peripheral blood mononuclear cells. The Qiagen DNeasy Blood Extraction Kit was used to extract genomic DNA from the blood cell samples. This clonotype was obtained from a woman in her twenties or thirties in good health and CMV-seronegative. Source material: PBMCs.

The DNA sequence follows: TGTGCCAGCAGTTTAGCCCGGGTAGGCGGGGACACTGAAGCTTTCTTT. The translation is CASSLARVGGDTEAFF. Recombination connected TRBV28 to TRBJ1-1; no D gene can be assigned with confidence. V is reduced by 2 bases and J by 3 bases, leaving a spacing of 16 bases between them. The CDR3, from cysteine to phenylalanine, totals 16 residues. Just the 48-base CDR3 DNA is kept, in frame starting at base 1. The germline V gene yields MDHEN for CDR1 and SYDVKM for CDR2.